The 12 T cell receptor beta chains presented below share a single source sample, sequenced in a study of cytomegalovirus exposure and HLA in healthy donors. It was with 60 Vbeta and 13 Jbeta primers that the PCR ran. The data were produced by immunoSEQ multiplex PCR, yet TCRdb's version contains in-frame clones alone and is incomplete. This table has around 170,000 clones, over 60% appearing once. The sequenced sample was PBMCs. The receptor source for this set is a girl between 5 and 17 years old in good health and CMV-seronegative.

This clone has more than one count but fewer than ten. The chain employs TRBV7-4 and TRBJ2-5, with D perhaps matching TRBD2 (6 bases). This CDR3 comprises 18 residues. Trimming left V 7 bases short and J 2 bases short, with 26 bases between. Germline V gives CDR1 SGHVT, CDR2 SQSDAQ. CDR3 coding DNA: TGTGCCAGCATCCCACCGGGCAGACTCGTTCGGGGGCAAGAGACCCAGTACTTC. This codes for CASIPPGRLVRGQETQYF. The whole variable domain, remainder taken from reference TRBV7-4 and TRBJ2-5, is GAGVSQSPRYKVAKRGRDVALRCDSISGHVTLYWYRQTLGQGSEVLTYSQSDAQRDKSGRPSGRFSAERPERSVSTLKIQRTEQGDSAVYLCASIPPGRLVRGQETQYFGPGTRLLVL.

In this sample, this clone turned up once. The J gene is TRBJ2-1, the V gene TRBV13, with 10 nucleotides matching TRBD2. From germline, CDR1 is PRHDT and CDR2 FYEKMQ (reference sequence). The V gene end was trimmed by 6 bases and the J gene end by 7 bases; junction bases not matched to a gene: 9. The CDR3 has 15 amino acids. This CDR3 is CASSFSGGAWNEQFF. In DNA, the CDR3 is TGTGCCAGCAGTTTCAGCGGGGGGGCCTGGAATGAGCAGTTCTTC.

The rearrangement uses TRBV5-4 and TRBJ1-2, with D possibly TRBD1 on 6 matching bases. The V end was cut by 3 bases, the J end by 4 bases, with 10 bases between. This CDR3 is built from 13 residues. Germline CDR1 and CDR2: SGHNT and YYREEE (reference sequence). The CDR3: CASSYRDLYGYTF. The CDR3, as DNA: TGTGCCAGCAGCTACAGGGATCTCTATGGCTACACCTTC.

This clone turned up a few times. CDR3: CASSLSMRMDTEAFF. The CDR3 bases are TGTGCCAGCAGCTTATCGATGAGGATGGACACTGAAGCTTTCTTT. The V call is TRBV2, the J call TRBJ1-1; no definite D call. Germline loops: CDR1 SNHLY, CDR2 FYNNEI. This CDR3 region has 15 residues. V was trimmed by 6 bases and J by 3 bases, leaving 17 bases between them.

For this clone: One end of the junction does not line up with germline, which may come from a read error. The rearrangement uses TRBV12-5 and TRBJ2-5; D may be TRBD2 (6 bases). The CDR3 sequence is 13 residues long. From germline, CDR1 is LGHNT and CDR2 FRNRAP. CDR3 protein: CASGPGSPEAQYF. The CDR3 bases are TGTGCTAGTGGCCCCGGGAGTCCAGAGGCCCAGTACTTC.

This clone has a single count. CDR3 in amino acids: CASSRSTLTGYNEQFF. CDR3 nucleotide sequence: TGTGCCAGCAGTAGGAGTACCTTGACAGGTTACAATGAGCAGTTCTTC. This chain connects TRBV6-6 to TRBJ2-1; maybe TRBD1 (6 bases). The CDR3 extends over 16 amino acids. Looked up from germline, CDR1 is MNHNY and CDR2 is SVGAGI (reference sequence). The V end was cut by 5 bases, the J end by 4 bases, with 18 bases between.

This clone was seen a few times. The chain recombines TRBV7-9 with TRBJ2-7; no definite D call. Trimming shortened V by 10 bases and J by 6 bases, and 13 bases separated the two germline ends. Germline V lookup: CDR1 SEHNR, CDR2 FQNEAQ (reference sequence). CDR3 length: 11 amino acids. CDR3: CAIQSRSEQYF. As DNA, the CDR3 is TGTGCCATCCAGTCAAGATCCGAGCAGTACTTC.

The rearrangement joins TRBV28 to TRBJ1-1; 7 nucleotides line up with TRBD1. The V segment lost 3 bases and the J segment 4 bases; nucleotides outside the gene matches: 5. This CDR3 comprises 14 residues. Germline values: CDR1 MDHEN, CDR2 SYDVKM. The CDR3 region has the DNA TGTGCCAGCAGTTTGACAGGGTTGGCCACTGAAGCTTTCTTT. Translated: CASSLTGLATEAFF.

The chain combines TRBV5-1 with TRBJ2-5, with unresolved D. The length of the CDR3 is 15 residues. With 1 base removed from V and 1 base from J, the gap between germline ends came to 11 bases. CDR1 is SGHRS and CDR2 is YFSETQ in the germline V gene. CDR3 protein: CASSLTSRSQETQYF. CDR3 DNA: TGCGCCAGCAGCTTGACCTCCCGGTCCCAAGAGACCCAGTACTTC.

V and J are TRBV5-4 and TRBJ1-6; tentative D call: TRBD1 (6 bases). Trimming took 4 bases from V and 7 from J, leaving 15 bases between them. Germline V gene data show CDR1 as SGHNT and CDR2 as YYREEE (reference sequence). The CDR3 sequence is 15 residues long. CDR3 amino acids: CASSHRVSENSPLHF. CDR3 DNA sequence: TGTGCCAGCAGCCACAGGGTGTCGGAGAATTCACCCCTCCACTTT.

The chain has TRBV7-3 and TRBJ2-5, with D maybe TRBD1 (6 bases). The V and J ends lost 5 bases and 2 bases respectively, with 9 bases between them. The CDR3 runs 13 residues. Germline CDR1 is SGHTA and CDR2 is FQGTGA. The CDR3 DNA reads TGTGCCAGCAGCGCACAGGGTCAAGAGACCCAGTACTTC. Amino acid sequence: CASSAQGQETQYF.

This chain joins TRBV18 and TRBJ1-1; D not certain. With 1 base removed from V and 0 bases from J, the gap between germline ends came to 9 bases. Germline V gives CDR1 KGHSH, CDR2 LQKENI. The length of the CDR3 is 15 residues. DNA of the CDR3: TGTGCCAGCTCACCACGACAACAGATGAACACTGAAGCTTTCTTT. Its translation is CASSPRQQMNTEAFF.